This paragraph reports one TCR beta chain. The data were obtained in a study of blood T cell repertoires in COVID-19. At the level of the study: From the United States, Italy and Spain came samples of acute and convalescent COVID-19. The analysed material was cDNA or gDNA that came from T cells, B-cell-depleted T cells, or PBMCs.

As processed by the authors: Reference gene primer amplification in the assay estimated nucleated cell counts. Sequenced by immunoSEQ multiplex PCR; TCRdb stores in-frame clones only, minus some. Clonal size and the V and J genes are those of that table, whereas D and trimming came from the DNA. Here the sample spans roughly 120,000 clones, approximately 87% being singletons. V shed 4 bases and J 7 bases; nucleotides not matched to a gene: 9. From germline, CDR1 is SGHRS and CDR2 YFSETQ. This CDR3 is 15 amino acids long. This TCR was recovered from a woman between 45 and 60 years old with acute or convalescent COVID-19. V is TRBV5-1 and J is TRBJ1-4; 8 bases are a match to TRBD1. The specimen sequenced was peripheral blood. CDR3 DNA: TGCGCCAGCAGCGGCGGAGGACAGGGCGGTGAAAAACTGTTTTTT. This translates into CASSGGGQGGEKLFF.